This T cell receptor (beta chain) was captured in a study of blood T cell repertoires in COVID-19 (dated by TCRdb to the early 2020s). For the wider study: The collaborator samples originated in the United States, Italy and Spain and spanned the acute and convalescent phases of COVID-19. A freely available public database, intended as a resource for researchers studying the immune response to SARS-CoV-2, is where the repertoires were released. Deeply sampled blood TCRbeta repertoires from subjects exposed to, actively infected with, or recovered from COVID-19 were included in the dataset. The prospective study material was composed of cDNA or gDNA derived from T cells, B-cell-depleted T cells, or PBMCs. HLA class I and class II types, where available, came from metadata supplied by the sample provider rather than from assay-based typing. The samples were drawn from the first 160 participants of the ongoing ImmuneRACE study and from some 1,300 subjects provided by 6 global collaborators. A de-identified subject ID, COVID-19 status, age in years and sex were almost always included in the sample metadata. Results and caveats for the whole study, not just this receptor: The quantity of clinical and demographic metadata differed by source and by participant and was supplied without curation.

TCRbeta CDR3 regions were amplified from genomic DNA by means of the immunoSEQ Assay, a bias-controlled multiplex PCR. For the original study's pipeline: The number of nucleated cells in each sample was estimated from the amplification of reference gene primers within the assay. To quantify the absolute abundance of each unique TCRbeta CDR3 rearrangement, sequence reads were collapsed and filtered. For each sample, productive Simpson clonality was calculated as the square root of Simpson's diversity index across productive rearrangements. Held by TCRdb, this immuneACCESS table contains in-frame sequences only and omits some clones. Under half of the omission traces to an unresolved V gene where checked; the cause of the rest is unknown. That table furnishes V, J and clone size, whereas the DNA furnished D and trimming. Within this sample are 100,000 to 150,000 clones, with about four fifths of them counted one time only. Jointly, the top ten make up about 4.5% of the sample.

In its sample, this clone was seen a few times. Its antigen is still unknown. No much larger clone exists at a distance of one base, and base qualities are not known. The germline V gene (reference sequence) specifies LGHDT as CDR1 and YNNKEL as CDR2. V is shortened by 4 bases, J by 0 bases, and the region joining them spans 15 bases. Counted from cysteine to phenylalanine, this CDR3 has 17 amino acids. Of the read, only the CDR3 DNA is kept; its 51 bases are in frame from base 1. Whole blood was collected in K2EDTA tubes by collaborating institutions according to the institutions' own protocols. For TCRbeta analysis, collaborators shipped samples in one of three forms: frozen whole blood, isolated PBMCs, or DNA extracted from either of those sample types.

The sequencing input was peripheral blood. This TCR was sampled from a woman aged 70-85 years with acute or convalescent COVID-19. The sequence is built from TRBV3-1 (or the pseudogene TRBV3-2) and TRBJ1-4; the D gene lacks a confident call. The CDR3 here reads CASSPMAGSATNEKLFF. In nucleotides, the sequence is TGTGCCAGCAGCCCCATGGCAGGTAGCGCAACTAATGAAAAACTGTTTTTT.